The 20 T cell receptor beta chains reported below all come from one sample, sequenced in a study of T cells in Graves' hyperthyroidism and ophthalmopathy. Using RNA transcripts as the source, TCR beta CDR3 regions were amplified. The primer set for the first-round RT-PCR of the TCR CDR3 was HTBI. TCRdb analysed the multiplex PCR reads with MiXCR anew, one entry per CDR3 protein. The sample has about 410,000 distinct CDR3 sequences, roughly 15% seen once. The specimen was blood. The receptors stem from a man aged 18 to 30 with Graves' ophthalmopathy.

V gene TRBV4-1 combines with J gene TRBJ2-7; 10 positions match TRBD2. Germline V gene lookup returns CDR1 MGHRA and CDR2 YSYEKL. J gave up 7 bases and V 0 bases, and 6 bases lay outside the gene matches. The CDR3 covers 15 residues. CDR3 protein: CASSQEGLAGVEQYF. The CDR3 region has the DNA TGCGCCAGCAGCCAAGAGGGCCTAGCGGGGGTGGAGCAGTACTTC.

CDR3 sequence (DNA): TGTGCCAGCGGCAGGGGGTCTCACTCTGGAAACACCATATATTTT. Protein: CASGRGSHSGNTIYF. The rearrangement links TRBV6-1 to TRBJ1-3, with 7 bases lining up with TRBD1. This CDR3 comprises 15 residues. Losses at the gene ends were 8 bases for V and 0 bases for J; bases not matched to a gene: 7. CDR1 and CDR2 (germline): MNHNS, SASEGT.

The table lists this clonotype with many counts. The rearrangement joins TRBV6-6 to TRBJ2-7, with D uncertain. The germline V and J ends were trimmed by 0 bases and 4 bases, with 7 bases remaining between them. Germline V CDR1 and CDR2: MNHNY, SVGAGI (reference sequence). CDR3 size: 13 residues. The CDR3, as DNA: TGTGCCAGCAGTTACTCGTTGGTTTACGAGCAGTACTTC. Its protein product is CASSYSLVYEQYF.

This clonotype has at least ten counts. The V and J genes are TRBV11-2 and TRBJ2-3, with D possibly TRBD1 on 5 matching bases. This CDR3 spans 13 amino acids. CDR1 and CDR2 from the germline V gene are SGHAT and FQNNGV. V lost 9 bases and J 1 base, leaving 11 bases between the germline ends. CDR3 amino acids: CASGRRGTDTQYF. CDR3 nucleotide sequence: TGTGCCAGTGGACGCAGGGGCACAGATACGCAGTATTTT.

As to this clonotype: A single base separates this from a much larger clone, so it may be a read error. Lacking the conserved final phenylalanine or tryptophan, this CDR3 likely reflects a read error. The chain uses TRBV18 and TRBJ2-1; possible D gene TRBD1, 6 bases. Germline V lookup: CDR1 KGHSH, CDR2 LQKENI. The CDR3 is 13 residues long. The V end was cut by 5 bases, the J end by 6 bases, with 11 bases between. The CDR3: CASSSSTGNEQFS. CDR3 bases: TGTGCCAGCTCAAGCTCGACAGGCAATGAGCAGTTCTCC.

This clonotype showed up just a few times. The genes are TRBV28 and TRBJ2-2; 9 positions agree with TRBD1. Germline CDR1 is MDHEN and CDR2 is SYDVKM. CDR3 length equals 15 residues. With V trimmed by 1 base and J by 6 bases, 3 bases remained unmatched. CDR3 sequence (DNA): TGTGCCAGCAGTTTATTGGGACAGGGAGCCGGGGAGCTGTTTTTT. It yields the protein CASSLLGQGAGELFF.

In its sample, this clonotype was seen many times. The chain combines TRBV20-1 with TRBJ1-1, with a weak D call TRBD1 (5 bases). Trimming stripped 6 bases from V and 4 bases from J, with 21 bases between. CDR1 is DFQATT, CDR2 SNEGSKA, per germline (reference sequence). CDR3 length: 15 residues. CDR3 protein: CSAPPRRTFGTEAFF. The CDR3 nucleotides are TGCAGTGCCCCTCCTCGGCGGACATTTGGCACTGAAGCTTTCTTT.

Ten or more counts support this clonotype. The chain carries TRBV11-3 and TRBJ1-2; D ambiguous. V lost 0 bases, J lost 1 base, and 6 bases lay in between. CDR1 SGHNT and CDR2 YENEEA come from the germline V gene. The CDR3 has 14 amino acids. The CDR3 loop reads CASSLDFSNYGYTF. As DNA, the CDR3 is TGTGCCAGCAGCTTAGATTTCAGTAACTATGGCTACACCTTC.

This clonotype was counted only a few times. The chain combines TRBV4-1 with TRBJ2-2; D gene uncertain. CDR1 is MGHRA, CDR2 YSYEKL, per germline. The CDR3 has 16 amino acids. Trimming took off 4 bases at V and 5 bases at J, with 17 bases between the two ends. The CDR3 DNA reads TGCGCCAGCAGCCGAGACGGCGTTGGACGTACCGGGGAGCTGTTTTTT. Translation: CASSRDGVGRTGELFF.

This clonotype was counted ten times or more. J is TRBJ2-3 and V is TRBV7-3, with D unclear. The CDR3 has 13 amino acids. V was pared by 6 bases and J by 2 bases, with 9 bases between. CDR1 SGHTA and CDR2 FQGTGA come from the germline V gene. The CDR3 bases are TGTGCCAGCAGTTCACGGACCACAGATACGCAGTATTTT. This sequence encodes CASSSRTTDTQYF.

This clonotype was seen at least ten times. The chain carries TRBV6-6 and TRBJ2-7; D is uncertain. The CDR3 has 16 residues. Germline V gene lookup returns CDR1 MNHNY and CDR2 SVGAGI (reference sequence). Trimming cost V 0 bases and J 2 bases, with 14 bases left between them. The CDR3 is CASSYSPPPQPYEQYF. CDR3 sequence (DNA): TGTGCCAGCAGTTACTCCCCACCGCCCCAACCCTACGAGCAGTACTTC.

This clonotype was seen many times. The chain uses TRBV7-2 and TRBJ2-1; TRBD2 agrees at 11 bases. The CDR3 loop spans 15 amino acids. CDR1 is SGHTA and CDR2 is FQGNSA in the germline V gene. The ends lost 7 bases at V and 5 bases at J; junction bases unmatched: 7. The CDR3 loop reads CASTVSGGADNEQFF. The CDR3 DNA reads TGTGCCAGCACCGTTAGCGGGGGGGCGGACAATGAGCAGTTCTTC.

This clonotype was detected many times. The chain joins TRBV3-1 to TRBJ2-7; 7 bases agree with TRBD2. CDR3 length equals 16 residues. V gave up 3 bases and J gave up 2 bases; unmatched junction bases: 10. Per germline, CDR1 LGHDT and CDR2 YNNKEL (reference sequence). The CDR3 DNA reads TGTGCCAGCAGCCAGGACGCCGGGACTAAGGCCTACGAGCAGTACTTC. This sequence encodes CASSQDAGTKAYEQYF.

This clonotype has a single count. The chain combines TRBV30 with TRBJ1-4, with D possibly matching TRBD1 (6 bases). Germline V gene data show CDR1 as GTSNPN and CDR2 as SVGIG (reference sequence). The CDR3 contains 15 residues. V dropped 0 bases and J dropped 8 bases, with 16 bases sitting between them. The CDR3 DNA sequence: TGTGCCTGGAGTGTAGCAGGGGTAGATGGCGAAAAACTGTTTTTT. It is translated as CAWSVAGVDGEKLFF.

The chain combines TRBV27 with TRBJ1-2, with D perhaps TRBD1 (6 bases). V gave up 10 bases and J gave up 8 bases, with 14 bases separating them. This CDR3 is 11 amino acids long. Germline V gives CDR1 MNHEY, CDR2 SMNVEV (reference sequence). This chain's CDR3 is CATRDKAGYTF. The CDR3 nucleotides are TGTGCCACCAGGGACAAGGCGGGCTACACCTTC.

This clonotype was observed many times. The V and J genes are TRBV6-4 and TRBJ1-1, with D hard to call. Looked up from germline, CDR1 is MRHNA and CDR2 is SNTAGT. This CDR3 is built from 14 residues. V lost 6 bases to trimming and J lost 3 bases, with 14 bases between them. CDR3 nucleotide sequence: TGTGCCAGCAGGGACCTGGGGAAGGACACTGAAGCTTTCTTT. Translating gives CASRDLGKDTEAFF.

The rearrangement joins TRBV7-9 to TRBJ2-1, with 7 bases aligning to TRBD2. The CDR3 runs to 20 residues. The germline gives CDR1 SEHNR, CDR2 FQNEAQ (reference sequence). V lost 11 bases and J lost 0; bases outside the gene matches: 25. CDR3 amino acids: CAWRSALGGGRRSSYNEQFF. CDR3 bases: TGTGCCTGGCGATCCGCCCTCGGGGGAGGGCGACGGAGCTCCTACAATGAGCAGTTCTTC.

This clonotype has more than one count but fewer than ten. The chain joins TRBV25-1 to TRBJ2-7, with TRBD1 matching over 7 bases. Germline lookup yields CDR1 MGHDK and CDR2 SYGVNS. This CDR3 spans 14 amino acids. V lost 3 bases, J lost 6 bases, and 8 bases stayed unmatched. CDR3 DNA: TGTGCCAGCAGTGAGCGAGGGACAGTTGGCGAGCAGTACTTC. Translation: CASSERGTVGEQYF.

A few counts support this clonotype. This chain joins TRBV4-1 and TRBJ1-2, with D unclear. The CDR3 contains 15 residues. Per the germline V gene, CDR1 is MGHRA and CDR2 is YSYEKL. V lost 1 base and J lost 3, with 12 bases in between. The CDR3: CASSQVFRTDYGYTF. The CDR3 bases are TGCGCCAGCAGCCAAGTTTTTCGGACTGACTATGGCTACACCTTC.

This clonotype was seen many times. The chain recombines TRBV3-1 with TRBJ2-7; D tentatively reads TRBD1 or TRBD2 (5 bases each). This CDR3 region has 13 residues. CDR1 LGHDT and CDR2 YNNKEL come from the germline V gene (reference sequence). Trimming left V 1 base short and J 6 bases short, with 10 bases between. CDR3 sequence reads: CASSQVEGSEQYF. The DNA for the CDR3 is TGTGCCAGCAGCCAAGTTGAGGGGTCCGAGCAGTACTTC.